There are a few counts of the clone carrying this T cell receptor beta chain. The antigen is unknown. Trimming cost V 8 bases and J 1 base, with 20 bases left between them. CDR1 MDHEN and CDR2 SYDVKM come from the germline V gene. The CDR3 runs 16 residues. The investigators amplified TCR beta CDR3 regions from RNA transcripts. Using the HTBI primer set, a first-round RT-PCR was run on the TCR CDR3. MiXCR, applied by TCRdb to the multiplex PCR reads, yields one record per CDR3 protein. The repertoire holds some 720,000 distinct CDR3 sequences, with less than 20% as singletons. The sample originates from a study of T cells in Graves' hyperthyroidism and ophthalmopathy. Study-level points and caveats: Among clonotypes expanded in thyroid above 0.001, most were also found in blood. Separation of ophthalmopathy from stable hyperthyroidism was achieved by a 13 V-J model.

The V call is TRBV28, the J call TRBJ2-5; possible D gene TRBD1, 5 bases. The clonotype was recovered from a man aged 18 to 29 with Graves' hyperthyroidism. Specimen: blood. Written as DNA, the CDR3 is TGTGCCAGCGGGGTTAGCTCAGGGTACTTCCAAGAGACCCAGTACTTC. This sequence encodes CASGVSSGYFQETQYF.